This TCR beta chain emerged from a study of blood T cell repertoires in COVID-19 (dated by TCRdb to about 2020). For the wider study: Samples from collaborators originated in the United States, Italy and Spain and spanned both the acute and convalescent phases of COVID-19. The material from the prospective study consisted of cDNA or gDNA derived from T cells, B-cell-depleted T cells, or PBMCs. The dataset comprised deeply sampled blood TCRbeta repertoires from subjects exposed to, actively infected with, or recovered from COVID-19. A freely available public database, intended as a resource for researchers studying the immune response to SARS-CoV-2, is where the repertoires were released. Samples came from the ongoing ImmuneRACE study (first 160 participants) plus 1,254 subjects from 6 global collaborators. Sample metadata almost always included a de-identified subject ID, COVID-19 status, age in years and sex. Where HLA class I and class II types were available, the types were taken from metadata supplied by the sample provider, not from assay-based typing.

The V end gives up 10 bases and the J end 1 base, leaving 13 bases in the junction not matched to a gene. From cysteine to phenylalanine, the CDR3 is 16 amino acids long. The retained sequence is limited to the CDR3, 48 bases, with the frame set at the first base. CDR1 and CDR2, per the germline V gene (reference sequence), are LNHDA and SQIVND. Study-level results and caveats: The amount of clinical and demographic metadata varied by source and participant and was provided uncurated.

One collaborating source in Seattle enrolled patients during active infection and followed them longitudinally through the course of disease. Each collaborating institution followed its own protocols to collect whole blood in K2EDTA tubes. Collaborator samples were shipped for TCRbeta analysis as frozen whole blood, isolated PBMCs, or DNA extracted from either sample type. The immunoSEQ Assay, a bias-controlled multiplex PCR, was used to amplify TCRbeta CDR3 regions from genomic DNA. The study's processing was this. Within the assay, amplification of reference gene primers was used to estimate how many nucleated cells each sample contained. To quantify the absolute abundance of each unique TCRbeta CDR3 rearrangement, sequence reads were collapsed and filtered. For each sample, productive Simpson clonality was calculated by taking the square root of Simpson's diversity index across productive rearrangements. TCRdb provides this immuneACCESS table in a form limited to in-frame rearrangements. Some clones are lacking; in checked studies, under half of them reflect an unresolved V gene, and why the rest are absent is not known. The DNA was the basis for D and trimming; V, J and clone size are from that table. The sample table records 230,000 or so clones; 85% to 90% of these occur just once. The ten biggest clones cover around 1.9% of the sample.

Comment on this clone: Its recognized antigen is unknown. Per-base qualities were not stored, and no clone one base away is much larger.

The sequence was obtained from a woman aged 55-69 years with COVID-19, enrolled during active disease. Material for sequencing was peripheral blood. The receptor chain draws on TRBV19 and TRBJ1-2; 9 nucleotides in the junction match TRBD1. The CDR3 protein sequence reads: CATGVPWTGDNYGYTF. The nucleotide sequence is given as TGTGCCACCGGAGTCCCGTGGACAGGGGATAACTATGGCTACACCTTC.